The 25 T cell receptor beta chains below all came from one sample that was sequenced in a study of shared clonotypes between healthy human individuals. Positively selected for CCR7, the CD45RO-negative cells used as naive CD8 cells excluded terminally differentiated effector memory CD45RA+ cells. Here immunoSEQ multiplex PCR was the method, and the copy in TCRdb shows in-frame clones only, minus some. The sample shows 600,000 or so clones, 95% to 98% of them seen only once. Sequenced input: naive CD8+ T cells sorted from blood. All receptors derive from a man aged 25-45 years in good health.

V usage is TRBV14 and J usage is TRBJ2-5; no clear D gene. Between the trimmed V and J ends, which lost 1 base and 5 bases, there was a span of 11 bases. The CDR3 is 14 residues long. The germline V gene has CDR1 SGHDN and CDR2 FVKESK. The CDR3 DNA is TGTGCCAGCAGCCAAGGCCCCCCCCGGGAGACCCAGTACTTC. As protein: CASSQGPPRETQYF.

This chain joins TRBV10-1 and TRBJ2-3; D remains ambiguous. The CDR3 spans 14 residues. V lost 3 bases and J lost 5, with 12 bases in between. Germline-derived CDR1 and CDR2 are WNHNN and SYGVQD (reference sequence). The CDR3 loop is CASSDLGPLDTQYF. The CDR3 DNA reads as TGCGCCAGCAGTGATCTTGGTCCATTAGATACGCAGTATTTT.

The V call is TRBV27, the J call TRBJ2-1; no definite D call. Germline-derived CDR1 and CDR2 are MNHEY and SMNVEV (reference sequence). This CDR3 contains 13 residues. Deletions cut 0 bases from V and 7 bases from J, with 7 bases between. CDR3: CASSLSYSNEQFF. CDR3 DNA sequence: TGTGCCAGCAGTTTATCTTACTCTAATGAGCAGTTCTTC.

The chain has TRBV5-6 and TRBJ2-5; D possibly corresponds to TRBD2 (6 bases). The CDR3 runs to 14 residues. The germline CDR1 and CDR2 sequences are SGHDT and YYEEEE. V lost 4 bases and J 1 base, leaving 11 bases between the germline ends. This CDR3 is CASSGSGSQETQYF. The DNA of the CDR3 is TGTGCCAGCAGCGGATCCGGGAGCCAAGAGACCCAGTACTTC.

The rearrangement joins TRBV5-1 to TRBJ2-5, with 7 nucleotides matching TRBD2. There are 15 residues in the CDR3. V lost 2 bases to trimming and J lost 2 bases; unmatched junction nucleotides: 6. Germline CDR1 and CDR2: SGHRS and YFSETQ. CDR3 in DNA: TGCGCCAGCAGCTTTGCACTAGCGCGACAAGAGACCCAGTACTTC. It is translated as CASSFALARQETQYF. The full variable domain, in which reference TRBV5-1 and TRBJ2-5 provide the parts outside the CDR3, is KAGVTQTPRYLIKTRGQQVTLSCSPISGHRSVSWYQQTPGQGLQFLFEYFSETQRNKGNFPGRFSGRQFSNSRSEMNVSTLELGDSALYLCASSFALARQETQYFGPGTRLLVL.

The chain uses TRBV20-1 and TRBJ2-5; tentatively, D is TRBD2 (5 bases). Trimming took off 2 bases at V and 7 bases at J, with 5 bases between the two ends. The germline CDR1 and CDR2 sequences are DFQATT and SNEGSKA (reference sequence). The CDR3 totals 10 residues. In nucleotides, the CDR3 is TGCAGTGCTAGACGGGGGACCCAGTACTTC. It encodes CSARRGTQYF.

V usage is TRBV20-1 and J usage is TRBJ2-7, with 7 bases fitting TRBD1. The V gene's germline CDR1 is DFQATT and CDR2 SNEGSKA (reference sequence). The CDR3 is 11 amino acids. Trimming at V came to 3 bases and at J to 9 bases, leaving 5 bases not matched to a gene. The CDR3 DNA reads TGCAGTGCTAGGGAAGGGACAGTGCAGTACTTC. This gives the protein CSAREGTVQYF.

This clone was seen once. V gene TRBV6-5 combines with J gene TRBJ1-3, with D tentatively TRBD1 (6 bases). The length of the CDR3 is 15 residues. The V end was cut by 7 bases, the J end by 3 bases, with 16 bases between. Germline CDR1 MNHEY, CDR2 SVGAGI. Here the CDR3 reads CASTERGGHGNTIYF. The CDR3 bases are TGTGCCAGCACCGAACGTGGGGGCCATGGAAACACCATATATTTT.

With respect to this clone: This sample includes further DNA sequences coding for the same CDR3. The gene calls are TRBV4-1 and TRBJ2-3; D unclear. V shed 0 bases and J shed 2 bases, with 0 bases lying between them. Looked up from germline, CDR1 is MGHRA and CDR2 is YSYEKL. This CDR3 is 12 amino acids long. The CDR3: CASSQDTDTQYF. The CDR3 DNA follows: TGCGCCAGCAGCCAAGACACAGATACGCAGTATTTT.

Written as DNA, the CDR3 is TGTGCCAGCAGTTTAATGGAGAACACTGAAGCTTTCTTT. Translated, it gives CASSLMENTEAFF. This chain joins TRBV27 and TRBJ1-1; D not certain. V lost 2 bases and J lost 1, with 5 bases in between. Germline lookup yields CDR1 MNHEY and CDR2 SMNVEV (reference sequence). The CDR3 covers 13 residues.

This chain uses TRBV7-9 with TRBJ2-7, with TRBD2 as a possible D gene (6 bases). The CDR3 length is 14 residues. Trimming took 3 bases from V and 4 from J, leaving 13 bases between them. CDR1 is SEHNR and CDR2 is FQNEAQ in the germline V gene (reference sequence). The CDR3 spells CASSFTGAGYEQYF. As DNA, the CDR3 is TGTGCCAGCAGCTTCACGGGAGCAGGGTACGAGCAGTACTTC.

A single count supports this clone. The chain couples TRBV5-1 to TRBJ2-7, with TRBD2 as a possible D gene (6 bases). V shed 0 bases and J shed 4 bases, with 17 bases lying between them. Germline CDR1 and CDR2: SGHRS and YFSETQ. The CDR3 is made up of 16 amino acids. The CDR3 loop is CASSLGGGKRSYEQYF. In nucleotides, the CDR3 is TGCGCCAGCAGCTTGGGAGGAGGGAAAAGGTCGTACGAGCAGTACTTC. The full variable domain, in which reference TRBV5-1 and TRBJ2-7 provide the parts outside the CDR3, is KAGVTQTPRYLIKTRGQQVTLSCSPISGHRSVSWYQQTPGQGLQFLFEYFSETQRNKGNFPGRFSGRQFSNSRSEMNVSTLELGDSALYLCASSLGGGKRSYEQYFGPGTRLTVT.

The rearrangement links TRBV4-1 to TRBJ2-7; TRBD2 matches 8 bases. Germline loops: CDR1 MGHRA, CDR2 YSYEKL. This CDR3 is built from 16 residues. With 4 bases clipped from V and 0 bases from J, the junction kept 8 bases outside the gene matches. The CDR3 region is CASSLSTSGPSYEQYF. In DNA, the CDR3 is TGCGCCAGCAGCCTAAGTACTAGCGGTCCCTCCTACGAGCAGTACTTC.

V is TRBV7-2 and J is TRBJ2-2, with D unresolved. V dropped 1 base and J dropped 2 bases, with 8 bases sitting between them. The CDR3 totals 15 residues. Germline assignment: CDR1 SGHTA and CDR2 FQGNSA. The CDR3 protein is CASSLDYGNTGELFF. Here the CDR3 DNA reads TGTGCCAGCAGCTTAGATTACGGAAACACCGGGGAGCTGTTTTTT. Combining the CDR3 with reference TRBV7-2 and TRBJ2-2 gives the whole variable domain GAGVSQSPSNKVTEKGKDVELRCDPISGHTALYWYRQSLGQGLEFLIYFQGNSAPDKSGLPSDRFSAERTGGSVSTLTIQRTQQEDSAVYLCASSLDYGNTGELFFGEGSRLTVL.

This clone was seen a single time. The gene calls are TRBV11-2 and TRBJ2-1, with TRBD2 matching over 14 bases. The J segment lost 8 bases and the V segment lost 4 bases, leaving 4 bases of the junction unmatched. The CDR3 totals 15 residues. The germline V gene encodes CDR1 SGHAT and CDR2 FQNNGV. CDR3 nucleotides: TGTGCCAGCAGCTCGGGACTAGCGGGAGTGCATGAGCAGTTCTTC. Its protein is CASSSGLAGVHEQFF.

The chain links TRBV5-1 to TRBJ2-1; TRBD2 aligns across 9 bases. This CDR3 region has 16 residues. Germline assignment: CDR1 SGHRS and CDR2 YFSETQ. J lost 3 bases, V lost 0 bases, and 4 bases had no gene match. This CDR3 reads CASSLAASGDYNEQFF. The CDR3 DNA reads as TGCGCCAGCAGCTTGGCGGCTAGCGGGGACTACAATGAGCAGTTCTTC.

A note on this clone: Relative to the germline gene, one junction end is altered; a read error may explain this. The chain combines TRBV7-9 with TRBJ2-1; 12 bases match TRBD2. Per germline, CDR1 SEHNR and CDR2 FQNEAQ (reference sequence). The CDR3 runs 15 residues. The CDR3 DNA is TGTGCCAGCAGCCTAGCGGGAGGGCCTCGGAATGAGCAGTTCTTC. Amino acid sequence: CASSLAGGPRNEQFF.

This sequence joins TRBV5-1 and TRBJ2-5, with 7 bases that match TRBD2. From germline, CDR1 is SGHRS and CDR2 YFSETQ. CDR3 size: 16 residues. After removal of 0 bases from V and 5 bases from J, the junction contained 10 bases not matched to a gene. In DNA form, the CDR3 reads TGCGCCAGCAGCTTGGCCTTAGTGGGAGGGCCTGAGACCCAGTACTTC. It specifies CASSLALVGGPETQYF.

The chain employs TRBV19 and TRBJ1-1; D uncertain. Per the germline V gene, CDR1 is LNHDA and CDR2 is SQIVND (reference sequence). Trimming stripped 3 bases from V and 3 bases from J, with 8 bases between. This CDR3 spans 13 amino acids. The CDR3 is CASSIIRDTEAFF. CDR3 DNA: TGTGCCAGTAGTATCATCAGAGACACTGAAGCTTTCTTT.

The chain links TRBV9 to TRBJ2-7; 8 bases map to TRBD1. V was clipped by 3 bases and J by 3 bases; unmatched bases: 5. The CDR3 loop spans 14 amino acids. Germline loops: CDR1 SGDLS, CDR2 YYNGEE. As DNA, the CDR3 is TGTGCCAGCAGCGCCGGGGACAGGCTCTACGAGCAGTACTTC. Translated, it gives CASSAGDRLYEQYF.

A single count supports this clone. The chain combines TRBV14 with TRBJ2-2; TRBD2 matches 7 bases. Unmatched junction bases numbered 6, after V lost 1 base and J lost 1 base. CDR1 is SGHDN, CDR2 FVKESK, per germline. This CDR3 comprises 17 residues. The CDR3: CASSQGGGDLNTGELFF. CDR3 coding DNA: TGTGCCAGCAGCCAAGGGGGAGGGGACCTGAACACCGGGGAGCTGTTTTTT. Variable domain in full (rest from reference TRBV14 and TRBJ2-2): EAGVTQFPSHSVIEKGQTVTLRCDPISGHDNLYWYRRVMGKEIKFLLHFVKESKQDESGMPNNRFLAERTGGTYSTLKVQPAELEDSGVYFCASSQGGGDLNTGELFFGEGSRLTVL.

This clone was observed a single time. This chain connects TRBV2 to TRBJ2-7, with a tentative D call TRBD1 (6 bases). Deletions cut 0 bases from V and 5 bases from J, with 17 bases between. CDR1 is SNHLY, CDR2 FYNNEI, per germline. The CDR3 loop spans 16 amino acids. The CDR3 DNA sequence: TGTGCCAGCAGTGAAGCTCCAGGGGTCCCCCCAGACGAGCAGTACTTC. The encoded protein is CASSEAPGVPPDEQYF.

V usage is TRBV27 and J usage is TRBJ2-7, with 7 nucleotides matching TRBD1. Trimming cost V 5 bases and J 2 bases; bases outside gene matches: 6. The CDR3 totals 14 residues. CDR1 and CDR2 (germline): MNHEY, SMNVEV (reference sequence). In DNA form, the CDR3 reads TGTGCCAGCAGTCCCCGACAGGGTACCTACGAGCAGTACTTC. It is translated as CASSPRQGTYEQYF.

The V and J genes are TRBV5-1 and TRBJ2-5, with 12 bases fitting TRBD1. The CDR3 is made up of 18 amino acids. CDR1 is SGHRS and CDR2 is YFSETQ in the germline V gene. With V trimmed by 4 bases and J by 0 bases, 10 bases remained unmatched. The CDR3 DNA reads TGCGCCAGCAGCATGGGACAGGGGGCGAGAATCAACCAAGAGACCCAGTACTTC. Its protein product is CASSMGQGARINQETQYF.

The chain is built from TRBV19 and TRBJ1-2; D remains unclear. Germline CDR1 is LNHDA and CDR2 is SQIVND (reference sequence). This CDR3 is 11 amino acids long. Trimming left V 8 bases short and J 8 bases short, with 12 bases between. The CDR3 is CASEDGWGYTF. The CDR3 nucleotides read TGTGCCAGTGAAGACGGTTGGGGCTACACCTTC. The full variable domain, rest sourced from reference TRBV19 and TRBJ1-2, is DGGITQSPKYLFRKEGQNVTLSCEQNLNHDAMYWYRQDPGQGLRLIYYSQIVNDFQKGDIAEGYSVSREKKESFPLTVTSAQKNPTAFYLCASEDGWGYTFGSGTRLTVV.